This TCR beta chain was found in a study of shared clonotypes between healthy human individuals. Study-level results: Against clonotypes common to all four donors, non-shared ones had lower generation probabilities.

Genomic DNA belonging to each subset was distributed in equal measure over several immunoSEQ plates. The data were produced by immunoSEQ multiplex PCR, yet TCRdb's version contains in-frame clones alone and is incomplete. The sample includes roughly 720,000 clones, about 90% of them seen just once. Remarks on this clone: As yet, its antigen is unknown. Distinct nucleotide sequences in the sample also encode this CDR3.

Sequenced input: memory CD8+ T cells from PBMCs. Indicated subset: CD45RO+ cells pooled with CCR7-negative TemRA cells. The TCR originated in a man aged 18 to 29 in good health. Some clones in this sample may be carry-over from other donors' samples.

In DNA form, the CDR3 reads TGTGCCAGCAGTTTACGGACAGCCTACGAGCAGTACTTC. It yields the protein CASSLRTAYEQYF. The chain uses TRBV27 and TRBJ2-7, with D possibly TRBD1 on 6 matching bases. The CDR3 extends over 13 amino acids. V lost 2 bases and J lost 2, with 7 bases in between. Per the germline V gene, CDR1 is MNHEY and CDR2 is SMNVEV (reference sequence).